These T cell receptor beta chains were read from a single sample in a study of cytomegalovirus exposure and HLA in healthy donors. Here immunoSEQ multiplex PCR was the method, and the copy in TCRdb shows in-frame clones only, minus some. The sample has nearly 110,000 clones; around two thirds are singletons. The sequencing sample was made of PBMCs. These receptors came from a woman aged 40 to 55 in good health and CMV-seropositive. The CDR3 runs from the conserved cysteine through the conserved F or W. Each record gives: clone size, D gene, J gene, V gene, CDR3 DNA, CDR3 protein. D genes are given only for firm matches. Clone size appears in some rows only: once, few, many, or a class for an expanded clone.

few TRBD2 TRBJ2-7 TRBV5-1 TGCGCCAGCAGCTTGGTGGGAGGGTCCTACGAGCAGTACTTC CASSLVGGSYEQYF
NA NA TRBJ2-7 TRBV29-1 TGCAGCGTTGAAGGGACGGCTGGAGGGGAGCAGTACTTC CSVEGTAGGEQYF
NA NA TRBJ2-2 TRBV5-1 TGCGCCAGCAGCTTGGAGGGACACGGGGAGCTGTTTTTT CASSLEGHGELFF
NA NA TRBJ2-3 TRBV7-3 TGTGCCAGCAGCCTCACGGGGTCTAGCACAGATACGCAGTATTTT CASSLTGSSTDTQYF
NA TRBD1 TRBJ1-1 TRBV6-6 TGTGCCAGCCGGGAGGGACAGAAGAACACTGAAGCTTTCTTT CASREGQKNTEAFF
NA TRBD1 TRBJ1-2 TRBV2 TGTGCCAGCAGGGGGACAGCAGTCACCTATGGCTACACCTTC CASRGTAVTYGYTF
NA TRBD1 TRBJ1-5 TRBV6-5 TGTGCCAGCAGCCAACAACCAGGGGGCGTTTGGCCCCAGCATTTT CASSQQPGGVWPQHF
few NA TRBJ2-3 TRBV6-1 TGTGCCAGCAGTGAACTCCGCACAGATACGCAGTATTTT CASSELRTDTQYF
NA NA TRBJ2-2 TRBV5-1 TGCGCCAGCAGCTTGGAGACCCAGGGCCTCACCGGGGAGCTGTTTTTT CASSLETQGLTGELFF
NA NA TRBJ1-1 TRBV5-1 TGCGCCAGCAGCTTGGCGTCGAGCACCCTGAACACTGAAGCTTTCTTT CASSLASSTLNTEAFF
NA NA TRBJ2-7 TRBV28 TGTGCCAGCAGTTTGCCAGGGGCTGCCTACGAGCAGTACTTC CASSLPGAAYEQYF
NA TRBD2 TRBJ2-2 TRBV6-1 TGTGCCAGCAGTGAAGTATTAATCGGGGGGGGGAACACCGGGGAGCTGTTTTTT CASSEVLIGGGNTGELFF
NA TRBD1 TRBJ2-7 TRBV2 TGTGCCAGCAGCCGGGACAGTACCTCCTACGAGCAGTACTTC CASSRDSTSYEQYF
once TRBD1 TRBJ1-5 TRBV19 TGTGCCAGTAGTAAACCTGACAGGGGAGGTTACAATCAGCCCCAGCATTTT CASSKPDRGGYNQPQHF
once TRBD1 TRBJ1-5 TRBV27 TGTGCCAGCAGTTTATCCGGGACAGGGGGCAATCAGCCCCAGCATTTT CASSLSGTGGNQPQHF
NA NA TRBJ2-7 TRBV19 TGTGCCAGTAGTATGCAGGAGGAGGGCTCCTACGAGCAGTACTTC CASSMQEEGSYEQYF
NA TRBD2 TRBJ2-3 TRBV7-9 TGTGCCAGCAGCTCCCGGACTAGCGGGGGTAGCACAGATACGCAGTATTTT CASSSRTSGGSTDTQYF
NA NA TRBJ2-2 TRBV6-6 TGTGCCAGCAGCTTGGCCGAGAACACCGGGGAGCTGTTTTTT CASSLAENTGELFF
NA TRBD1 TRBJ1-2 TRBV2 TGTGCCAGCAAGGGGACAGGGGCCAACTATGGCTACACCTTC CASKGTGANYGYTF
NA TRBD1 TRBJ1-6 TRBV6-5 TGTGCCAGCAGTTACTCCAGGGGGCATGAGAATTCACCCCTCCACTTT CASSYSRGHENSPLHF
NA NA TRBJ1-5 TRBV6-5 TGTGCCAGCACTCCCCCCGGGGGGCCCCAGCATTTT CASTPPGGPQHF
few TRBD2 TRBJ2-1 TRBV6-5 TGTGCCAGCAGTTACTCGGCGGGGGGTACCTACAATGAGCAGTTCTTC CASSYSAGGTYNEQFF
NA NA TRBJ1-5 TRBV6-6 TGTGCCAGCAGTCGAACGGGGGGAGACAATCAGCCCCAGCATTTT CASSRTGGDNQPQHF
few TRBD1 TRBJ1-4 TRBV19 TGTGCCAGTAGTGACCGGGACAGATTTAATGAAAAACTGTTTTTT CASSDRDRFNEKLFF
NA TRBD2 TRBJ2-7 TRBV10-2 TGCGCCAGCAGTCTAGCGGGGGGTTCCTACGAGCAGTACTTC CASSLAGGSYEQYF
NA TRBD1 TRBJ1-4 TRBV7-9 TGTGCCAGCAGATACGTATCAGGGGGCAGTTATGAAAAACTGTTTTTT CASRYVSGGSYEKLFF
once TRBD1 TRBJ2-7 TRBV29-1 TGCAGCGTTGAAGGCGGACAGGTACACGAGCAGTACTTC CSVEGGQVHEQYF
few NA TRBJ1-1 TRBV5-6 TGTGCCAGCAGCTTGGTCGACATAACGAACACTGAAGCTTTCTTT CASSLVDITNTEAFF
NA NA TRBJ1-6 TRBV5-1 TGCGCCAGCAGCCGGGACACATGGAATTCACCCCTCCACTTT CASSRDTWNSPLHF
NA NA TRBJ1-2 TRBV5-1 TGCGCCAGCAGCTTGGACAGGCCTTCTTATGGCTACACCTTC CASSLDRPSYGYTF